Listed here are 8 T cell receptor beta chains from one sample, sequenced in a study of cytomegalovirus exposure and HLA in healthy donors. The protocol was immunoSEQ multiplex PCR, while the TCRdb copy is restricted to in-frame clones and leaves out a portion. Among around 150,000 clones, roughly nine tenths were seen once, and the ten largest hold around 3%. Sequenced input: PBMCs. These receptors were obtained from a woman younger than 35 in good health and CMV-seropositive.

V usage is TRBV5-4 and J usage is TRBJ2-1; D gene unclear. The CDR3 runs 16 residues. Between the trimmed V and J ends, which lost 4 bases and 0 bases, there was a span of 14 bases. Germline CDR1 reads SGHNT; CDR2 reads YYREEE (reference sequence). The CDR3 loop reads CASSAKPKSSYNEQFF. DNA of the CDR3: TGTGCCAGCAGCGCGAAACCTAAAAGCTCCTACAATGAGCAGTTCTTC.

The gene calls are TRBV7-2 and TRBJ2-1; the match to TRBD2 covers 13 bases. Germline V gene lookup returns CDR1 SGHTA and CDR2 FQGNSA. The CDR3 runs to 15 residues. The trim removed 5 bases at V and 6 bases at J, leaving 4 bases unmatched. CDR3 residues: CASSETSGRANEQFF. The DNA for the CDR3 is TGTGCCAGCAGCGAAACTAGCGGGAGGGCCAATGAGCAGTTCTTC.

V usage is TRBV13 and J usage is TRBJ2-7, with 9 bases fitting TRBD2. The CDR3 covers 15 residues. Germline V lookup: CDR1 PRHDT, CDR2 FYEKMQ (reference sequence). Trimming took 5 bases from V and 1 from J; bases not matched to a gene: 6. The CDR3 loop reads CASSQRSGGSYEQYF. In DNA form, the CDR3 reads TGTGCCAGCAGCCAGCGGAGCGGGGGGTCCTACGAGCAGTACTTC.

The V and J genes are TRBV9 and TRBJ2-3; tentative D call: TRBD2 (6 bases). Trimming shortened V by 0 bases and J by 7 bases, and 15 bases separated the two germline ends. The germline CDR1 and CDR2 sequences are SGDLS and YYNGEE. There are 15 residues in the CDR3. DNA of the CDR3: TGTGCCAGCAGCGTAGGGTCGGGAGTTCCGAATACGCAGTATTTT. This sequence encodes CASSVGSGVPNTQYF.

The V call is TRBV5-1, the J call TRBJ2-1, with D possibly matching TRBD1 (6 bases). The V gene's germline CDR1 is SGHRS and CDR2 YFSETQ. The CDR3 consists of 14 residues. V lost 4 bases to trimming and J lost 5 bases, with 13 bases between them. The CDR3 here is CASSGGPMNNEQFF. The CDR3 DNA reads TGCGCCAGCAGCGGGGGCCCGATGAACAATGAGCAGTTCTTC.

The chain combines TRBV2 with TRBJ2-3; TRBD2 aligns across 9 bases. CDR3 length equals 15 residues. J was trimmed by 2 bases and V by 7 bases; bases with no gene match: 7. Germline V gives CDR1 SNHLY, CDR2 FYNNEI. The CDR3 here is CASTGASGVTDTQYF. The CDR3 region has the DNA TGTGCCAGCACGGGGGCTAGCGGGGTCACAGATACGCAGTATTTT.

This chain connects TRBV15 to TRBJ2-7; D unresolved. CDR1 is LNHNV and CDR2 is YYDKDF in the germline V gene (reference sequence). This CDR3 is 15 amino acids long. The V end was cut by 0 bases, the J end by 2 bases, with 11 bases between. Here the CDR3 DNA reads TGTGCCACCAGCAGAGATAGTCAAGAGACCTACGAGCAGTACTTC. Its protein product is CATSRDSQETYEQYF.

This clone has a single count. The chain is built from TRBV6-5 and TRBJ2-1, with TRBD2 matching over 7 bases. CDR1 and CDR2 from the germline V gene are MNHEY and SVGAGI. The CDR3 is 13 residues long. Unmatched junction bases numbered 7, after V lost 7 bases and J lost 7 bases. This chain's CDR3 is CASTGEGWNEQFF. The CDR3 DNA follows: TGTGCCAGCACCGGGGAGGGATGGAATGAGCAGTTCTTC.